Each of the 21 T cell receptor beta chains below was sequenced from the same sample in a study of T-cell reconstitution after alpha-beta-depleted transplantation in children. The authors prepared the TCRbeta library with unique molecular identifiers. A single record per CDR3 protein comes from TCRdb applying MiXCR to the PCR reads. The table lists approximately 250,000 distinct CDR3 sequences, 9.7% of them singletons. This sample comprised PBMCs from the stem cell graft donor, obtained from the stem cell graft. Receptor source: a human donor who donated a stem cell graft to a child with SCID.

This clonotype was counted at least ten times. This chain connects TRBV24-1 to TRBJ2-3, with D perhaps TRBD1 (5 bases). This CDR3 has 14 amino acids. Germline V gives CDR1 KGHDR, CDR2 SFDVKD. V lost 4 bases to trimming and J lost 4 bases, with 11 bases between them. The CDR3 region is CATSDPEGADTQYF. CDR3 in DNA: TGTGCCACCAGTGACCCCGAAGGGGCAGATACGCAGTATTTT.

This clonotype came up many times. CDR3 sequence (DNA): TGCAGTGCTAGACAGGGCCCTGAAGCTTTCTTT. This encodes CSARQGPEAFF. The V call is TRBV20-1, the J call TRBJ1-1; the D gene is possibly TRBD1 (5 bases). Per germline, CDR1 DFQATT and CDR2 SNEGSKA (reference sequence). V was shortened by 2 bases and J by 6 bases, with 7 bases between the two germline ends. The CDR3 runs to 11 residues.

The rearrangement uses TRBV6-5 and TRBJ1-2; D remains ambiguous. Trimming shortened V by 0 bases and J by 1 base, and 12 bases separated the two germline ends. The germline V gene has CDR1 MNHEY and CDR2 SVGAGI. The CDR3 is 16 amino acids. The CDR3 DNA is TGTGCCAGCAGTTACTCTCAGACTTCCGTTAACTATGGCTACACCTTC. This encodes CASSYSQTSVNYGYTF.

About this clonotype: A much larger clone differs by one base, so this may be a read error. The rearrangement uses TRBV18 and TRBJ2-1, with D perhaps assigned TRBD1 or TRBD2 (5 bases each). CDR1 KGHSH and CDR2 LQKENI come from the germline V gene. V was pared by 4 bases and J by 1 base, with 17 bases between. This CDR3 spans 17 amino acids. As DNA, the CDR3 is TGTGCCAGCTCACTTCGGGATAGCAGGGTTTCCTACAATGAGCAGTTCTTC. Protein: CASSLRDSRVSYNEQFF. The full variable domain, completed using reference TRBV18 and TRBJ2-1, is NAGVMQNPRHLVRRRGQEARLRCSPMKGHSHVYWYRQLPEEGLKFMVYLQKENIIDESGMPKERFSAEFPKEGPSILRIQQVVRGDSAAYFCASSLRDSRVSYNEQFFGPGTRLTVL.

This clonotype was detected ten times or more. The chain uses TRBV29-1 and TRBJ1-5; the D is unclear. The CDR3 is 13 amino acids. V gave up 5 bases and J gave up 4 bases, with 12 bases separating them. Germline values: CDR1 SQVTM, CDR2 ANQGSEA. In nucleotides, the CDR3 is TGCAGCGTTCGGGGAGATCCAAATCAGCCCCAGCATTTT. Protein product: CSVRGDPNQPQHF.

This clonotype was seen many times. This chain uses TRBV15 with TRBJ2-7; TRBD1 matches 8 bases. Germline V gene sequence: CDR1 LNHNV, CDR2 YYDKDF (reference sequence). CDR3 length: 14 amino acids. The ends lost 4 bases at V and 1 base at J; junction bases unmatched: 3. The CDR3 DNA follows: TGTGCCACCAGCACAGGGGGCAGTTCCTACGAGCAGTACTTC. It codes for CATSTGGSSYEQYF.

The table lists this clonotype with many counts. V and J are TRBV18 and TRBJ2-4; 8 nucleotides agree with TRBD1. Trimming cost V 2 bases and J 6 bases; bases outside gene matches: 3. The CDR3 loop spans 14 amino acids. Germline CDR1 KGHSH, CDR2 LQKENI. The CDR3 DNA is TGTGCCAGCTCACCAGGACAGGGCTCAAACATTCAGTACTTC. Translated, it gives CASSPGQGSNIQYF.

The chain has TRBV7-9 and TRBJ2-7; D is undetermined. CDR1 is SEHNR, CDR2 FQNEAQ, per germline (reference sequence). This CDR3 is 13 amino acids long. With 10 bases removed from V and 3 bases from J, the gap between germline ends came to 16 bases. This CDR3 is CAMSPGFLYEQYF. In DNA form, the CDR3 reads TGTGCCATGAGCCCTGGCTTCCTCTACGAGCAGTACTTC.

This clonotype was seen many times. This rearrangement joins TRBV11-2 to TRBJ1-4; D is perhaps TRBD1 (6 bases). The CDR3 covers 17 residues. Germline lookup yields CDR1 SGHAT and CDR2 FQNNGV. The ends were cut back, 6 bases at V and 6 bases at J, with 23 bases in the middle. The CDR3 loop reads CASRMGRGGARDEKLFF. In DNA form, the CDR3 reads TGTGCCAGCAGGATGGGCAGGGGAGGGGCTCGGGATGAAAAACTGTTTTTT.

This clonotype was observed many times. The genes are TRBV4-2 and TRBJ1-6; 8 nucleotides line up with TRBD1. CDR3 length: 16 amino acids. The germline V gene encodes CDR1 LGHNA and CDR2 YNFKEQ. Losses at the gene ends were 4 bases for V and 5 bases for J; bases not matched to a gene: 7. This CDR3 reads CASSPAQGQDNSPLHF. In nucleotides, the CDR3 is TGTGCCAGCAGCCCCGCCCAGGGACAGGATAATTCACCCCTCCACTTT.

This clonotype was counted ten times or more. The chain uses TRBV7-2 and TRBJ2-5; D remains unclear. Germline CDR1 reads SGHTA; CDR2 reads FQGNSA. The V end lost 7 bases, the J end lost 4 bases, and 7 bases lay between the germline ends. This CDR3 has 11 residues. DNA for the CDR3: TGTGCCAGCACCCTACGAGAGACCCAGTACTTC. Translation gives CASTLRETQYF.

Ten or more counts support this clonotype. The gene calls are TRBV5-1 and TRBJ2-7; D tentatively fits TRBD1 or TRBD2 (5 bases each). Germline values: CDR1 SGHRS, CDR2 YFSETQ. The V end was cut by 2 bases, the J end by 9 bases, with 21 bases between. This CDR3 comprises 15 residues. CDR3 sequence reads: CASSLSGRAAWMQYF. CDR3 nucleotide sequence: TGCGCCAGCAGCTTAAGCGGCAGGGCCGCCTGGATGCAGTACTTC.

This clonotype has a count of ten or more. This sequence joins TRBV20-1 and TRBJ2-6; perhaps TRBD2 as D (5 bases). V lost 6 bases and J lost 4, with 19 bases in between. The CDR3 loop spans 16 amino acids. Germline CDR1 DFQATT, CDR2 SNEGSKA (reference sequence). The CDR3 coding sequence is TGCAGTGCCCTTGAGGACTCCTTGGGCGGGGCCAACGTCCTGACTTTC. Encoded protein: CSALEDSLGGANVLTF.

The sample holds many counts of this clonotype. The chain links TRBV4-1 to TRBJ1-6; maybe TRBD1 (6 bases). V shed 4 bases and J shed 7 bases, with 14 bases lying between them. Germline CDR1 and CDR2: MGHRA and YSYEKL. This CDR3 comprises 15 residues. The CDR3 region has the DNA TGCGCCAGCAGCCCCCGGACAGAAACGAATTCACCCCTCCACTTT. It codes for CASSPRTETNSPLHF.

This clonotype appeared many times. The rearrangement joins TRBV20-1 to TRBJ1-1; D is unresolved. Trimming left V 2 bases short and J 6 bases short, with 19 bases between. There are 15 residues in the CDR3. CDR1 DFQATT and CDR2 SNEGSKA come from the germline V gene (reference sequence). The CDR3 coding sequence is TGCAGTGCTAGACCACCCGGGGTCCGATCGTCTGAAGCTTTCTTT. This translates into CSARPPGVRSSEAFF.

In its sample, this clonotype was seen many times. The chain combines TRBV7-9 with TRBJ2-3; maybe TRBD1 (5 bases). This CDR3 region has 13 residues. Germline CDR1 is SEHNR and CDR2 is FQNEAQ (reference sequence). With 5 bases removed from V and 6 bases from J, the gap between germline ends came to 12 bases. The CDR3 reads CASSQQQGDTQYF. The CDR3 coding sequence is TGTGCCAGCAGCCAACAGCAGGGCGATACGCAGTATTTT.

This clonotype occurred many times. The chain combines TRBV5-1 with TRBJ1-1, with D hard to call. V lost 0 bases and J lost 1, with 19 bases in between. This CDR3 is built from 18 residues. Germline V lookup: CDR1 SGHRS, CDR2 YFSETQ. For the CDR3, the DNA is TGCGCCAGCAGCTTGGCCCTATCCGAGGGAATTAAGAACACTGAAGCTTTCTTT. This sequence encodes CASSLALSEGIKNTEAFF.

This clonotype was recorded at least ten times. This chain uses TRBV13 with TRBJ2-2, with unresolved D. Germline V gene lookup returns CDR1 PRHDT and CDR2 FYEKMQ (reference sequence). V lost 3 bases to trimming and J lost 5 bases, with 10 bases between them. The CDR3 loop spans 14 amino acids. DNA for the CDR3: TGTGCCAGCAGCTTGGCGGATGGAACCGGGGAGCTGTTTTTT. Residues: CASSLADGTGELFF.

This clonotype has at least ten counts. The J gene is TRBJ2-3, the V gene TRBV20-1; no clear D. This CDR3 contains 14 residues. Trimming took off 6 bases at V and 0 bases at J, with 13 bases between the two ends. Germline loops: CDR1 DFQATT, CDR2 SNEGSKA (reference sequence). DNA of the CDR3: TGCAGTGCCCCCCCGAAAGGGAGCACAGATACGCAGTATTTT. It translates to CSAPPKGSTDTQYF.

This clonotype was detected only a few times. The V call is TRBV7-2, the J call TRBJ2-3, with 12 bases fitting TRBD2. The CDR3 extends over 19 amino acids. V gave up 2 bases and J gave up 3 bases; unmatched junction bases: 12. Germline lookup yields CDR1 SGHTA and CDR2 FQGNSA. CDR3 region: CASSLPTSGGPTWTDTQYF. The CDR3 bases are TGTGCCAGCAGCTTACCGACTAGCGGGGGCCCTACTTGGACAGATACGCAGTATTTT.

Ten or more counts support this clonotype. The chain couples TRBV15 to TRBJ1-4, with D perhaps matching TRBD1 (6 bases). The V gene lost 7 bases and the J gene lost 1 base, with 10 bases spanning the gap. Germline V gene data show CDR1 as LNHNV and CDR2 as YYDKDF (reference sequence). This CDR3 is built from 14 residues. CDR3 DNA sequence: TGTGCCACCACCTCGGACAGAACTAATGAAAAACTGTTTTTT. This gives the protein CATTSDRTNEKLFF.